One and the same sample provided the 3 T cell receptor beta chains below, sequenced in a study of blood T cell repertoires in COVID-19. Here immunoSEQ multiplex PCR was the method, and the copy in TCRdb shows in-frame clones only, minus some. The sample lists about 190,000 clones; around 73% were seen once. The sequenced sample was PBMCs or T cells enriched from blood (not recorded which). These receptors originate from a woman aged 50 to 65 who had recovered from COVID-19.

This chain links TRBV28 with TRBJ2-4, with D maybe TRBD2 (6 bases). V was shortened by 6 bases and J by 3 bases, with 15 bases between the two germline ends. The CDR3 runs to 15 residues. Per germline, CDR1 MDHEN and CDR2 SYDVKM. CDR3 in amino acids: CASSTTGVSKNIQYF. DNA of the CDR3: TGTGCCAGCAGCACTACGGGAGTTAGCAAAAACATTCAGTACTTC. The whole variable domain, filled in from reference TRBV28 and TRBJ2-4, reads DVKVTQSSRYLVKRTGEKVFLECVQDMDHENMFWYRQDPGLGLRLIYFSYDVKMKEKGDIPEGYSVSREKKERFSLILESASTNQTSMYLCASSTTGVSKNIQYFGAGTRLSVL.

This sequence joins TRBV27 and TRBJ1-5, with 7 bases identical to TRBD1. Unmatched junction bases numbered 8, after V lost 6 bases and J lost 3 bases. The CDR3 covers 15 residues. From germline, CDR1 is MNHEY and CDR2 SMNVEV (reference sequence). CDR3 nucleotides: TGTGCCAGCAGGAGGACAGGAGGGAACAATCAGCCCCAGCATTTT. It codes for CASRRTGGNNQPQHF.

The V call is TRBV5-5, the J call TRBJ2-7, with 12 bases matching TRBD2. The germline gives CDR1 SGHKS, CDR2 YYEKEE (reference sequence). This CDR3 has 15 residues. J gave up 2 bases and V 2 bases, and 2 bases lay outside the gene matches. The CDR3 is CASSFGLAGTYEQYF. The CDR3 DNA follows: TGTGCCAGCAGCTTCGGACTAGCGGGGACCTACGAGCAGTACTTC.